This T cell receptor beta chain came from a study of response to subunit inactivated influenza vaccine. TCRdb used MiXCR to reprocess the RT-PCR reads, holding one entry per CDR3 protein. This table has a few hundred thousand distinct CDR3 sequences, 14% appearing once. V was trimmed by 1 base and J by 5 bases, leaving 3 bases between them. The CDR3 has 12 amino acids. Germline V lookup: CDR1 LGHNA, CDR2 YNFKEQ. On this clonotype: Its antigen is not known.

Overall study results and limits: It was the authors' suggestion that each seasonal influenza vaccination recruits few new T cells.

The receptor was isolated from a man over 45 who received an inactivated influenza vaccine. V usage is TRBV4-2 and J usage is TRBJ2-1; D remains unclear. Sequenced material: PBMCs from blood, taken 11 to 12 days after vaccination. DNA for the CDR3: TGTGCCAGCAGCCAAGGTAACAATGAGCAGTTCTTC. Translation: CASSQGNNEQFF.